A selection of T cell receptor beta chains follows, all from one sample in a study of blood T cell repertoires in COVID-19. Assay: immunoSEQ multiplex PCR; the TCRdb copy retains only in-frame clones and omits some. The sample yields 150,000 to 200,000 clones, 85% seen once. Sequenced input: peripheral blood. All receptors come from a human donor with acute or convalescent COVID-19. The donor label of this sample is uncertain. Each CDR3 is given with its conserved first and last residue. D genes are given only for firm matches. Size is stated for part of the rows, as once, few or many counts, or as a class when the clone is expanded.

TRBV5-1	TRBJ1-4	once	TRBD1	TGCGCCAGCAGCTTGGAAGGGACAGGGAGTGAAAAACTGTTTTTT	CASSLEGTGSEKLFF
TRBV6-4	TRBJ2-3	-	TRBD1	TGTGCCAGCAGGAAAACCGACAGGGGGCGAGATACGCAGTATTTT	CASRKTDRGRDTQYF
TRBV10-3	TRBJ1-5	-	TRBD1	TGTGCCAGACCGGGACAGGGTAGAGGTCAGCCCCAGCATTTT	CARPGQGRGQPQHF
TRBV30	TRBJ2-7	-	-	TGTGCCTGGAGTAGGGGCAGGGGCGAGCAGTACTTC	CAWSRGRGEQYF
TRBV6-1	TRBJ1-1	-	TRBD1	TGTGCCAGCAGTGACAGGGGGCACGACACTGAAGCTTTCTTT	CASSDRGHDTEAFF
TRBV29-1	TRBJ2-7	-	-	TGCAGCGTTAGAGAGGACAGTAGAGTCGAGCAGTACTTC	CSVREDSRVEQYF
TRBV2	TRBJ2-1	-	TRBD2	TGTGCCAGCACCGGTAGCGGGGGGGCCAATGAGCAGTTCTTC	CASTGSGGANEQFF
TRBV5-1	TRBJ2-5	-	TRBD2	TGCGCCAGCAGCTTGAAAGGCGGGGGTAGGTTAGAAGAGACCCAGTACTTC	CASSLKGGGRLEETQYF
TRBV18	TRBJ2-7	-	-	TGTGCCAGCTCACCAACAGACTACGAGCAGTACTTC	CASSPTDYEQYF
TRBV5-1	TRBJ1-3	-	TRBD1	TGCGCCAGCAGCGTGGGACAGGGATCCAGGGGAAACACCATATATTTT	CASSVGQGSRGNTIYF
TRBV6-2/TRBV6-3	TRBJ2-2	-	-	TGTGCCAGCAGTTATACCCAGGGTACCGGGGAGCTGTTTTTT	CASSYTQGTGELFF
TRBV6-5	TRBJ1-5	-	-	TGTGCCAGCAGTTACCGCAGGGGTGGCAATCAGCCCCAGCATTTT	CASSYRRGGNQPQHF
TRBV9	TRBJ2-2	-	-	TGTGCCAGCAGCGGTGCTATGAGGGGGGGAAGCGGCACCGGGGAGCTGTTTTTT	CASSGAMRGGSGTGELFF
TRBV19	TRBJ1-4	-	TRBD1	TGTGCCAGTAGTACCTACTTGGACAGGGGGCTGCGTGAAAAACTGTTTTTT	CASSTYLDRGLREKLFF
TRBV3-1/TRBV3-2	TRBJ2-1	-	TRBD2	TGTGCCAGCAGCCAAGATTTAATAGCGGGGGGTAATGAGCAGTTCTTC	CASSQDLIAGGNEQFF
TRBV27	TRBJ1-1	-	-	TGTGCCAGCAATGCACAGGGTAATACGGCTGAAGCTTTCTTT	CASNAQGNTAEAFF
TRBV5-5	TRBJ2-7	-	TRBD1	TGTGCCAGCAGCCAAGGGACAGGTGGAGAGCAGTACTTC	CASSQGTGGEQYF
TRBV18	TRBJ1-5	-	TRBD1	TGTGCCAGCTCACTTATCTCGACAGGGGGCAGGAGCAATCAGCCCCAGCATTTT	CASSLISTGGRSNQPQHF
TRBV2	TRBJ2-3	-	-	TGTGCCAGCACCAAAAGTCAGGGTTGGACAGATACGCAGTATTTT	CASTKSQGWTDTQYF
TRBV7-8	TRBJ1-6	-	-	TGTGCCAGCAGCTTAGTCGGCAGGGCTGGTTCACCCCTCCACTTT	CASSLVGRAGSPLHF
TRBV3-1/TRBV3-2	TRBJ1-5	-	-	TGTGCCAGCAGCCAGAGGGGCAATCAGCCCCAGCATTTT	CASSQRGNQPQHF
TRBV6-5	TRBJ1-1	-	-	TGTGCCAGCAGCTGGGGGCCGAACACTGAAGCTTTCTTT	CASSWGPNTEAFF
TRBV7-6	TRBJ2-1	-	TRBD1	TGTGCCAGCAGCCCATCACTGGGACAGGGGCCCTACAATGAGCAGTTCTTC	CASSPSLGQGPYNEQFF
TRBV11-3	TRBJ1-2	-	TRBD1	TGTGCCAGCAGCACTGGACAGGGCGGCTACACCTTC	CASSTGQGGYTF
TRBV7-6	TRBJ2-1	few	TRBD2	TGTGCCAGCAGCTCCCCTACTAGCGGGGGGGCCGGTAATGAGCAGTTCTTC	CASSSPTSGGAGNEQFF
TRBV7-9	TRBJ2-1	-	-	TGTGCCAGCAGCCCCTTGAGCGGGTCCCACAATGAGCAGTTCTTC	CASSPLSGSHNEQFF
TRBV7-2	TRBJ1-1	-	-	TGTGCCAGCAGCTTCTCAGGGTTGAACACTGAAGCTTTCTTT	CASSFSGLNTEAFF
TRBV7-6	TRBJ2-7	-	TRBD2	TGTGCCAGCAGCGGAGGGACTAGCGGGGAGGTCGAGCAGTACTTC	CASSGGTSGEVEQYF
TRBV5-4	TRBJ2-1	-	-	TGTGCCAGCAGCGCAACAGGGATTGAGCAGTTCTTC	CASSATGIEQFF
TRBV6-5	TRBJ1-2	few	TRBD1	TGTGCCAGCAGCCAGGGACAGATCTATGGCTACACCTTC	CASSQGQIYGYTF
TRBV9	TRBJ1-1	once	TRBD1	TGTGCCAGCAGCGTTCAACCGGGACAGAGCACTGAAGCTTTCTTT	CASSVQPGQSTEAFF